This TCR beta chain was recorded in a study of cytomegalovirus exposure and HLA in healthy donors (dated by TCRdb to the late 2010s). About the full investigation: An earlier analysis of 550 to 700 of the donors reported 250 to 300 Gb of sequence data and around 120 million unique TCR beta sequences from roughly 200 million T cells. Both class I and class II loci were covered by HLA typing, at four-digit resolution. Among the approximately 430 genotyped donors, around 81% belonged to the genetic ancestry cluster associated with self-reported Caucasian donors. The study was designed to test whether signatures of past pathogen exposure could be identified by cataloging public T cell receptors. An earlier analysis of several hundred of the donors applied high-throughput TCR beta sequencing to assess whether each TCR beta V gene segment acted as functional or pseudogenic. Every repertoire in the discovery cohort had been generated on one and the same sequencing platform. Rather than using new phenotypic data, the later analysis identified candidate immune exposures from TCR beta sequences and from how often those sequences occurred across donors. The T cell repertoires of some 670 subjects were profiled by immunosequencing and related to cytomegalovirus serostatus. In a later analysis, previously published TCR beta repertoires from 550 to 700 donors were re-analyzed and high-resolution HLA genotyping was added so that TCR occurrence patterns could be studied. Roughly 5 DR-DQ haplotypes were handled as single units for association and clustering, since linkage in the cohort was strong. A separate validation cohort of roughly 120 different subjects was used in addition to the roughly 720-subject first cohort. High-throughput TCR immunosequencing, statistical association of individual TCRs with disease status, and machine learning were combined to predict cytomegalovirus infection status. The number of typed donors differed by locus: about 620-630 for A, B, C, DRB1 and DQB1; 522 for DQA1; some 610 for DPA1; and about 470 for DPB1. About 310 gigabases of sequencing data and tens of millions of unique TCR sequences were included in an early release covering several hundred HLA-typed donors. Donor age, sex, ethnicity and CMV serostatus were compiled together with the repertoire data. A later genetic analysis used genome-wide SNP genotypes for about 65% of the roughly 670 donors, treating that subset as a discovery cohort. Among roughly 400 genotyped donors of the cohort, an average of approximately 230,000 unique TCR beta nucleotide sequences were sequenced per donor, roughly a sixth of them non-productive.

From a lookup of the germline V gene (reference sequence), CDR1 and CDR2 are MNHEY and SMNVEV. The CDR3 has 14 amino acids, counting the end cysteine and phenylalanine. Only the CDR3 DNA stays, 42 bases, in frame from base 1. V loses 5 bases at its end and J loses 5 bases; junction bases beyond the gene matches: 6. The cohort was made up of hundreds of healthy bone marrow donors. Cohort members were all nominally healthy when sampled, although unrecorded immune exposures were likely present. The donor was CMV seronegative and belonged to the group of approximately 320 seronegative cohort members. Every donor gave a peripheral blood sample, and the peripheral blood mononuclear cells from that sample were used for TCR beta sequencing. Genomic DNA was extracted from the blood cell samples with the Qiagen DNeasy Blood Extraction Kit. Libraries were built with the immunoSEQ multiplex PCR assay. For the multiplex PCR, a mixture combining 60 forward primers for TCR Vbeta segments and 13 reverse primers for TCR Jbeta segments was used. The CDR3 region of rearranged TCR beta genes was amplified from genomic DNA by a multiplex PCR assay. The amplified TCR beta libraries were sequenced on the Illumina HiSeq System as 87-base-pair reads. For the original study's pipeline: A later analysis counted about 76 million unique TCR beta chains across the 666 repertoires, and around 9.9 million of these chains were shared by at least two donors. Raw reads were error-corrected and collapsed into unique sequences by a nearest-neighbor algorithm in which closely related sequences were merged to remove PCR and sequencing errors. Alignment of CDR3 sequences to IMGT reference sequences was used to assign V, D and J gene segments. For a sequence to be retained, a match of at least six nucleotides to both a V gene segment and a J gene segment was required. A rearrangement was called productive if the CDR3 had no stop codons and remained in frame with V and J, and every other rearrangement was called non-productive. Following IMGT convention, CDR3 was defined as the stretch from the second conserved V-encoded cysteine up to the conserved J-encoded phenylalanine. The earlier analysis of about 620 of the donors excluded sequences that lacked an unambiguous match to a single V gene segment. In an earlier analysis of 587 of the donors, V segments were called functional above 56.7% productive rearrangements and were called segregating when the between-donor standard deviation exceeded 5%. To diagnose cytomegalovirus status from the catalog of TCR beta chain sequences, a statistical classification framework was built. In a later analysis, V and J genes were assigned by comparing TCR nucleotide sequences against IMGT/GENE-DB human TR gene sequences. A later analysis assigned CDR3 sequences and most-parsimonious VDJ recombination scenarios with the TCRdist pipeline. A later analysis defined each TCR beta chain by its CDR3 amino acid sequence plus V-gene family, and excluded reads lacking a unique V-gene family. As a way to deal with suspected cross-contamination and a sequencing artifact, a later analysis dropped nearly 600 nucleotide sequences that were highly shared and had low generation probability. For each public chain, a later analysis derived a clonal expansion index from normalized ranks of inferred template counts within each repertoire. A later analysis computed generation probabilities with a VDJ recombination model fitted to out-of-frame rearrangements, and checked the results against IGoR. Hypergeometric tests were used in a later analysis to score TCR-TCR, TCR-HLA and TCR-CMV co-occurrence, with a repertoire-size bias correction applied to the TCR pairs. To estimate false discovery rates, a later analysis permuted the HLA or CMV assignments 20 times. A later analysis grouped co-occurring TCRs with DBSCAN, adding TCRdist sequence similarity when clustering within HLA-allele-positive subsets. Co-occurrence clustering excluded repertoires with fewer than 30,000 or more than 120,000 public chains, plus five with anomalous nucleotide sharing. TCRdb took this table from immuneACCESS and kept in-frame rearrangements with V and J called. Such tables lack part of the clones; where checked against another copy, unresolved V genes explain under half of the gap, and the rest is unexplained. V, J and clone size were drawn from that table, and D and trimming were deduced from the DNA. This sample lists about 89,000 clones; about 66% were detected once. The top ten clones comprise 2.1% of the sample.

Only one count was recorded for this clone. The clone's antigen remains unknown. No much larger clonotype is one base removed from it; base qualities were not supplied. What the research found in general, with its limitations: In vitro tests confirmed that a few of the cytomegalovirus-associated TCR beta chains recognize cytomegalovirus antigens. A further reported finding was that TCR beta sequences accurately predicted the HLA-A and HLA-B alleles for most subjects in the first cohort. In an earlier analysis of some 500 of the donors, most TCR beta V segments appeared in productive rearrangements about 87% or about 30% of the time, broadly matching IMGT annotations. Because counts were too low, around 18 rarely observed V segments, including chromosome 9 orphons, were left out of the earlier analysis of over 550 of the donors. The cohort was sequenced for TCR beta chains only, and without alpha or paired-chain data the features that could be detected were limited. A later genetic analysis reported fewer N-insertions in productive TCRs among donors in an Asian-associated ancestry cluster than the 666-donor mean. Because some donors lacked HLA typing at each locus, the association tests relied only on the typed subset. The classifier was reported to diagnose cytomegalovirus status with high specificity and sensitivity in both the original cohort and the validation cohort. Specific HLA alleles were associated with over 15,000 TCR beta sequences at a false discovery rate of 0.05 in a later analysis. The sequencing pipeline was judged likely to have produced a cluster of highly shared sequence variants as a technical artifact. A later analysis found that HLA-associated TCR beta chains were more clonally expanded and had lower generation probabilities than equally common non-associated chains. A later analysis found that most CMV-associated TCR beta chains appeared HLA-restricted, with HLA associations seemingly driven largely by CMV exposure. Correlated functional status among segregating V segments might be attributable to linkage disequilibrium, but an unknown experimental factor could not be ruled out. Assigning TCR associations to individual alleles was difficult when HLA alleles, especially DR and DQ, strongly co-occurred. Across donors, most TCR sequences were observed very rarely, whereas some public TCRs were present in many individuals. An association between a missense DCLRE1C variant and V-gene and J-gene trimming of TCR beta chains was found in a later genetic analysis and replicated in an independent cohort. The authors suggested that the approach could potentially be extended to other disease states and immunological phenotypes. In a later analysis, TCR association rates were found to vary across HLA loci, with the most associated TCRs seen for DRB1 alleles and the fewest for HLA-C alleles. For the cohort, immune exposure information was limited to CMV serostatus. The 87-base-pair reads could not distinguish some IMGT-functional V segments, including TRBV6-2 and TRBV6-3, so those segments were excluded. The study listed 164 TCR beta chains as associated with cytomegalovirus. The presence/absence analyses assumed that sequencing depth was roughly uniform across donors, and that assumption may not be true. Several of the top co-occurrence clusters appeared to be linked to parvovirus B19, influenza, CMV and Epstein-Barr virus, according to a later analysis.

The sample comprised PBMCs. The TCR was taken from a man aged 25 to 45 in good health and CMV-seronegative. The chain uses TRBV27 and TRBJ1-2; the junction holds 9 bases that match TRBD1. The DNA sequence follows: TGTGCCAGCAGTAAAATGGGACAGGGTTATGGCTACACCTTC. Translated, it gives CASSKMGQGYGYTF.